This record covers a single T cell receptor (beta chain). These data come from a study of OX40 agonist ivuxolimab in advanced cancers. Study in general: At about 81% male, the cohort had a mean age of 60 years, ranging from roughly 20 to 80. Three patients showed partial responses: one hepatocellular carcinoma and two cutaneous melanoma cases.

TCRdb's table, derived via immunoSEQ multiplex PCR, lists solely in-frame clones and lacks some. The data contain around 83,000 clones, around nine tenths of them seen just once; the ten biggest clones take up 2.3%. V was clipped by 7 bases and J by 0 bases, with 13 bases between them. Looked up from germline, CDR1 is SGHRS and CDR2 is YFSETQ. This CDR3 contains 14 residues. The sample here was CD4+ or CD8+ T cells sorted from blood, taken in a trial of the OX40 agonist ivuxolimab. This clonotype was sampled from an adult with an advanced solid tumor such as melanoma, head and neck, liver or kidney cancer. The chain combines TRBV5-1 with TRBJ1-2; weak D call: TRBD1 (5 bases). CDR3 residues: CASAAGLSNYGYTF. The CDR3 bases are TGCGCCAGCGCAGCGGGACTCTCTAACTATGGCTACACCTTC.